This record covers a single T cell receptor beta chain. The antigen remains undetermined. The PCR had 60 Vbeta and 13 Jbeta primers. Produced via immunoSEQ multiplex PCR; TCRdb's table is partial and in-frame only. Found here are 300,000 or so clones, about 83% of them singletons; the top ten hold approximately 2%. CDR3 size: 15 residues. Germline V CDR1 and CDR2: SGHTA, FQGNSA. V was cut by 4 bases and J by 3 bases, with 14 bases left in between. The data belong to a study of cytomegalovirus exposure and HLA in healthy donors. Study findings and constraints: According to the study, around 180 TCR beta chains were cytomegalovirus-associated. Within a later analysis, the majority of CMV-associated TCR beta chains appeared HLA-restricted.

The specimen sequenced was PBMCs. This chain joins TRBV7-2 and TRBJ2-3, with a tentative D call TRBD1 (5 bases). This clonotype originated in a woman aged 40 to 50 in good health and CMV-seropositive. CDR3 coding DNA: TGTGCCAGCAGCTCAAACCAGGGCGGTACAGATACGCAGTATTTT. Residues: CASSSNQGGTDTQYF.